This T cell receptor (beta chain) was retrieved from a study of shared clonotypes between healthy human individuals. The table came from immunoSEQ multiplex PCR; TCRdb's copy has only in-frame clones and leaves some out. The sample includes approximately 810,000 clones, 80% to 95% of them seen just once. CD8 cells regarded as naive lacked CD45RO, were positively chosen for CCR7, and omitted terminally differentiated effector memory CD45RA+ cells. Judged by abundance, this clone is medium-sized (0.01 to 0.1%). This TCR derives from a man aged 25 to 40 in good health. The specimen was naive CD8+ T cells sorted from blood.

For the CDR3, the DNA is TGTGCCAGCAGTCCTTCTATTCCTAACTATGGCTACACCTTC. It translates to CASSPSIPNYGYTF. The chain couples TRBV27 to TRBJ1-2, with unresolved D. V was clipped by 5 bases and J by 0 bases, with 10 bases between them. The CDR3 totals 14 residues. Germline CDR1 and CDR2: MNHEY and SMNVEV (reference sequence).